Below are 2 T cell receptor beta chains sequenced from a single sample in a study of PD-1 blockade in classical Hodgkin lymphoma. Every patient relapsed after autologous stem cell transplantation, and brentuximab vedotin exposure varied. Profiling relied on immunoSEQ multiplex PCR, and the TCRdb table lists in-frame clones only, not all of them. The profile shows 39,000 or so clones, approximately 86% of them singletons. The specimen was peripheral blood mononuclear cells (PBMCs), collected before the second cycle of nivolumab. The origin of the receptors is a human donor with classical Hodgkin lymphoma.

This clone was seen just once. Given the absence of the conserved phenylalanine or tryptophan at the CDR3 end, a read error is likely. The CDR3 DNA follows: TGTGCCAGCAGCTTGGGGGGCTACGAGCAGTACCTC. Protein: CASSLGGYEQYL. The J gene is TRBJ2-7, the V gene TRBV5-6, with no clear D. Per germline, CDR1 SGHDT and CDR2 YYEEEE. The CDR3 spans 12 residues. V lost 0 bases, J lost 3 bases, and 4 bases lay in between.

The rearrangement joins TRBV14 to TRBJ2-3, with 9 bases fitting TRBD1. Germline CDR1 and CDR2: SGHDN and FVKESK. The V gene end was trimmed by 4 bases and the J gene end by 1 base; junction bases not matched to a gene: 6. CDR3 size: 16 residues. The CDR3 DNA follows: TGTGCCAGCAGCCCCGACAGGGGGGGCGGCACAGATACGCAGTATTTT. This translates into CASSPDRGGGTDTQYF.